A selection of T cell receptor beta chains follows, all from one sample in a study of response to subunit inactivated influenza vaccine. Using its own MiXCR run on the RT-PCR reads, TCRdb lists one record per CDR3 protein. Here the sample spans under 500,000 distinct CDR3 sequences, approximately 9.9% being singletons. Material: PBMCs from blood, obtained 35 to 45 days after vaccination. These receptors were taken from a man aged 45-65 years who received an inactivated influenza vaccine. Each CDR3 is given with its conserved first and last residue. The D gene is left open where the match is weak. A clone size is listed for some rows: how often the clone was seen (once, few, many), or a class if it is expanded.

j_gene: TRBJ1-6; abundance: few; d_gene: TRBD1; v_gene: TRBV11-2; CDR3nt: TGTGCCAGCAGCCGTGGGACAGGGGACGCGTTATGGTTT; CDR3aa: CASSRGTGDALWF
j_gene: TRBJ1-2; abundance: -; d_gene: TRBD1; v_gene: TRBV27; CDR3nt: TGTGCCAGCAAAATGACAGGGATTGATTATGGCTACAGCTTC; CDR3aa: CASKMTGIDYGYSF
j_gene: TRBJ2-3; abundance: few; d_gene: TRBD2; v_gene: TRBV7-9; CDR3nt: TGTGCCAGCAGCTACACACCGGGACTAGCTACAGATACGCAGTATTTT; CDR3aa: CASSYTPGLATDTQYF
j_gene: TRBJ2-7; abundance: few; d_gene: -; v_gene: TRBV5-4; CDR3nt: TGTGCCAGCAGCACGCAGGAGGTTTACTCCTACGAGCAGTACTTC; CDR3aa: CASSTQEVYSYEQYF
j_gene: TRBJ2-2; abundance: few; d_gene: TRBD2; v_gene: TRBV11-2; CDR3nt: TGTGCCAGCAGCACTAGTAGGACTAGCGTACCCACCGGGGAGCTGTTTTTT; CDR3aa: CASSTSRTSVPTGELFF
j_gene: TRBJ2-7; abundance: -; d_gene: TRBD2; v_gene: TRBV10-3; CDR3nt: TGTGCCATCAGCGCCGGGACTACTCTAGGGGAGCAGTACTTC; CDR3aa: CAISAGTTLGEQYF
j_gene: TRBJ1-4; abundance: many; d_gene: -; v_gene: TRBV5-1; CDR3nt: TGCGCCAGCAGCTTAGATCCGCAGGGTACGACAACTAATGAAAAACTGTTTTTT; CDR3aa: CASSLDPQGTTTNEKLFF
j_gene: TRBJ2-7; abundance: -; d_gene: -; v_gene: TRBV24-1; CDR3nt: TGTGCCACCAGTGACTCTCGACAGGCATACGAGCAGTACTTC; CDR3aa: CATSDSRQAYEQYF
j_gene: TRBJ2-3; abundance: few; d_gene: TRBD2; v_gene: TRBV27; CDR3nt: TGTGCCAGCAGTTTCGGGCTAGCGGTTAGCACAGATACGCAGTATTTT; CDR3aa: CASSFGLAVSTDTQYF
j_gene: TRBJ1-5; abundance: many; d_gene: -; v_gene: TRBV12-3/TRBV12-4; CDR3nt: TGTGCCAGCAGTTTGGACAGCGCGATCAATCAGCCCCAGCATTTT; CDR3aa: CASSLDSAINQPQHF
j_gene: TRBJ2-7; abundance: -; d_gene: TRBD2; v_gene: TRBV20-1; CDR3nt: TGCAGTGCTAGTCCTAGCGGGGCGGCGTTGTGGTACGAGCAGTACTTC; CDR3aa: CSASPSGAALWYEQYF